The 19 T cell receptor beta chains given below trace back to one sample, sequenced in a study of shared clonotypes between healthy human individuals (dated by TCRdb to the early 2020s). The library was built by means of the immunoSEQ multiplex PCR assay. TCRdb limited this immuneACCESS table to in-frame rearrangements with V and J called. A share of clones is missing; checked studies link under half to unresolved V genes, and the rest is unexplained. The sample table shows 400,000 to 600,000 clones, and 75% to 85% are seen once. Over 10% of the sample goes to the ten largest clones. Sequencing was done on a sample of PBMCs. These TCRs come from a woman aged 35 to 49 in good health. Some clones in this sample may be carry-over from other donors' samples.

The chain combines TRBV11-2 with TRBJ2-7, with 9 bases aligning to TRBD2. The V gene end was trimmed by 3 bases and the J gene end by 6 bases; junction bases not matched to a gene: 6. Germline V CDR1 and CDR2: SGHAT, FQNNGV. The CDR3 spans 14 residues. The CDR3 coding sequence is TGTGCCAGCAGCTTTAGCGGGGGTGCCCTCGAGCAGTACTTC. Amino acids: CASSFSGGALEQYF.

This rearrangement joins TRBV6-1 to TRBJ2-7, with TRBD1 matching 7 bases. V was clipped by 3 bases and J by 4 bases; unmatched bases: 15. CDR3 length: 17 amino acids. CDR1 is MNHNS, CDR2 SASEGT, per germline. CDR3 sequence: CASSDFASPGQLYEQYF. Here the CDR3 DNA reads TGTGCCAGCAGTGACTTCGCATCCCCGGGACAGTTATACGAGCAGTACTTC.

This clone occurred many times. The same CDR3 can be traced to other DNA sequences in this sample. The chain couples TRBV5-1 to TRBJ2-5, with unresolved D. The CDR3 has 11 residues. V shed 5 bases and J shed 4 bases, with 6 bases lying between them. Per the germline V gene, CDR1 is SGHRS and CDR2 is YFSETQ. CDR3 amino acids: CASRITETQYF. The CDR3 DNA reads TGCGCCAGCAGAATTACAGAGACCCAGTACTTC. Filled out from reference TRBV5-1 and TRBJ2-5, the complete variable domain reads KAGVTQTPRYLIKTRGQQVTLSCSPISGHRSVSWYQQTPGQGLQFLFEYFSETQRNKGNFPGRFSGRQFSNSRSEMNVSTLELGDSALYLCASRITETQYFGPGTRLLVL.

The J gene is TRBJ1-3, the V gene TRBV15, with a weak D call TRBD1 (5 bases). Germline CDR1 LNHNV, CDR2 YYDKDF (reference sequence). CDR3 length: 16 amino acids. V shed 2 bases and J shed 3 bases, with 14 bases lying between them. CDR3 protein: CATSRSRSGGGNTIYF. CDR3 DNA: TGTGCCACCAGCAGATCACGGTCTGGGGGTGGAAACACCATATATTTT.

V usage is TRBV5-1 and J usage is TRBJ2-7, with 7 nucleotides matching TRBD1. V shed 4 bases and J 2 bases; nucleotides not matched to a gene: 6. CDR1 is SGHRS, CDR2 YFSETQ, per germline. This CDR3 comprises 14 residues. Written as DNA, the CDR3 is TGCGCCAGCAGCAAAGGGACAGTTCCCTACGAGCAGTACTTC. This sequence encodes CASSKGTVPYEQYF.

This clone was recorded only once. CDR3 amino acids: CASRRQGISYEQYF. CDR3 in DNA: TGTGCCAGCAGGAGACAGGGGATCTCCTACGAGCAGTACTTC. The V and J genes are TRBV6-6 and TRBJ2-7; 8 positions agree with TRBD1. The CDR3 length is 14 residues. The germline gives CDR1 MNHNY, CDR2 SVGAGI (reference sequence). Losses at the gene ends were 6 bases for V and 0 bases for J; bases not matched to a gene: 4.

As DNA, the CDR3 is TGTGCCAGCAGTGAATGGAGCGGGAGGGCCACGGGAAACATTCAGTACTTC. Residues: CASSEWSGRATGNIQYF. The J gene is TRBJ2-4, the V gene TRBV2; 10 nucleotides line up with TRBD2. The J segment lost 6 bases and the V segment lost 2 bases, leaving 10 bases of the junction unmatched. The CDR3 has 17 amino acids. Germline V lookup: CDR1 SNHLY, CDR2 FYNNEI.

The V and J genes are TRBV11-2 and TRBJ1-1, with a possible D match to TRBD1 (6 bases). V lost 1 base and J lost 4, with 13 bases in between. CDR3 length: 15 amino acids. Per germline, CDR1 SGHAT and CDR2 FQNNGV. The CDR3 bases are TGTGCCAGCAGCTTAGCAGGACAGTGGAGCACTGAAGCTTTCTTT. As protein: CASSLAGQWSTEAFF.

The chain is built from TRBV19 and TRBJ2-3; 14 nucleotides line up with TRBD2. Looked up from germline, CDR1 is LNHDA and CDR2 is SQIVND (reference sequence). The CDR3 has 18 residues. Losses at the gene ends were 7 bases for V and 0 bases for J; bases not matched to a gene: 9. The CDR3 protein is CASTTGTSGSASTDTQYF. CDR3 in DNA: TGTGCCAGTACCACCGGGACTAGCGGGAGCGCTAGCACAGATACGCAGTATTTT.

The CDR3 sequence: CASSLGPGNEKLFF. The DNA for the CDR3 is TGTGCCAGTAGTCTCGGTCCAGGGAATGAAAAACTGTTTTTT. The chain links TRBV19 to TRBJ1-4; maybe TRBD1 (5 bases). The germline V gene encodes CDR1 LNHDA and CDR2 SQIVND (reference sequence). The CDR3 contains 14 residues. Deletions cut 5 bases from V and 5 bases from J, with 12 bases between.

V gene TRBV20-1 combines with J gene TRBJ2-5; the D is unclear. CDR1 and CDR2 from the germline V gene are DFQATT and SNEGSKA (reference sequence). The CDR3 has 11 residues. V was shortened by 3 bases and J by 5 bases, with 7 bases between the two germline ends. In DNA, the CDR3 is TGCAGTGCTAGCTCTGCCGAGACCCAGTACTTC. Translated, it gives CSASSAETQYF.

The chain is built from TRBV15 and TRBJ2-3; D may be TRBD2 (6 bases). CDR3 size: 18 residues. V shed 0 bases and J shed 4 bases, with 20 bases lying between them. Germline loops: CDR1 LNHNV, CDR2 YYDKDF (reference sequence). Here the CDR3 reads CATSRDSPGGAVADTQYF. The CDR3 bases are TGTGCCACCAGCAGAGATTCTCCCGGGGGTGCAGTAGCAGATACGCAGTATTTT.

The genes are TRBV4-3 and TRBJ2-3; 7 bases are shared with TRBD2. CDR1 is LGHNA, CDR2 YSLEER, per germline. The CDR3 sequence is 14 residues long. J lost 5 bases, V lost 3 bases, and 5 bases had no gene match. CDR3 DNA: TGCGCCAGCAGCCACCTTTCGGGAGGAGATACGCAGTATTTT. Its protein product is CASSHLSGGDTQYF.

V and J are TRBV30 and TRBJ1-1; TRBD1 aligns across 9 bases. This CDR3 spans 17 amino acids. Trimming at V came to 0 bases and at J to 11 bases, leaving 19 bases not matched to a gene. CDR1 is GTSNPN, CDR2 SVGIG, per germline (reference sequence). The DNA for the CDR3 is TGTGCCTGGAGTGTCTTTCTTGCCGGGACAGGGAGGCGTCCTGCTTTCTTT. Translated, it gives CAWSVFLAGTGRRPAFF.

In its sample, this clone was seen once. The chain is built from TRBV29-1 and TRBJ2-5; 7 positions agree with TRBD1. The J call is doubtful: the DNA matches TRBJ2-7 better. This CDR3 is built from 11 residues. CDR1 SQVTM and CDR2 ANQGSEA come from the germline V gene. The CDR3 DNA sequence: TGCAGCGTCCACAAGGGGGCCGAGCAGTACTTC. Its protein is CSVHKGAEQYF.

The CDR3 region is CASSQDRRGLYEQYF. The CDR3 bases are TGCGCCAGCAGCCAAGATCGGCGGGGTCTCTACGAGCAGTACTTC. V gene TRBV4-3 combines with J gene TRBJ2-7; tentative D call: TRBD2 (6 bases). V lost 0 bases to trimming and J lost 3 bases, with 12 bases between them. CDR3 length: 15 residues. The germline CDR1 and CDR2 sequences are LGHNA and YSLEER.

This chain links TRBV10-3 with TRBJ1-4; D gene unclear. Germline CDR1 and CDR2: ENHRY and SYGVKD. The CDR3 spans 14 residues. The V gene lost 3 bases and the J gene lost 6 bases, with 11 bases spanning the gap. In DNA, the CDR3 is TGTGCCATCAGTGATGGGTCGAGAGATGAAAAACTGTTTTTT. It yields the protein CAISDGSRDEKLFF.

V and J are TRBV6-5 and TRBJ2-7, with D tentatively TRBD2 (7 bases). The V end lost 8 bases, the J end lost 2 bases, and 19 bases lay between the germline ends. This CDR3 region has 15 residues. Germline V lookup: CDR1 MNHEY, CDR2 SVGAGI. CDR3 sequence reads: CASRPWGGGPYEQYF. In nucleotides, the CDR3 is TGTGCCAGCCGTCCGTGGGGAGGGGGTCCCTACGAGCAGTACTTC.

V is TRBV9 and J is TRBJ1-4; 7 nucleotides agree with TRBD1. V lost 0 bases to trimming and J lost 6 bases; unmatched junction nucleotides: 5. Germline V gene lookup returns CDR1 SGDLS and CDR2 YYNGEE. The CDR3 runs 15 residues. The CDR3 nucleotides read TGTGCCAGCAGCGTAGAGACAGGGCATCATGAAAAACTGTTTTTT. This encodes CASSVETGHHEKLFF.